The 3 T cell receptor beta chains in this list originate from one sample, sequenced in a study of blood T cell repertoires in COVID-19. Profiling relied on immunoSEQ multiplex PCR, and the TCRdb table lists in-frame clones only, not all of them. Of around 200,000 clones in the sample, roughly 89% were seen once. Sample: PBMCs or T cells enriched from blood (not recorded which). These receptors came from a woman aged 40 to 50 with acute COVID-19.

The rearrangement joins TRBV24-1 to TRBJ2-1, with D perhaps matching TRBD2 (6 bases). This CDR3 is built from 16 residues. V lost 5 bases, J lost 4 bases, and 17 bases lay in between. CDR1 is KGHDR and CDR2 is SFDVKD in the germline V gene. CDR3 sequence (DNA): TGTGCCACCAGTGCCCGGGAGCCGGAGAGTTACAATGAGCAGTTCTTC. Its translation: CATSAREPESYNEQFF.

The gene calls are TRBV7-9 and TRBJ1-5; TRBD1 matches 9 bases. There are 14 residues in the CDR3. The V segment lost 5 bases and the J segment 5 bases; nucleotides outside the gene matches: 4. In germline, CDR1 is SEHNR, CDR2 FQNEAQ (reference sequence). This CDR3 reads CASSEQGAYQPQHF. In DNA, the CDR3 is TGTGCCAGCAGCGAACAGGGGGCATATCAGCCCCAGCATTTT.

This clone was observed a single time. The V gene is TRBV19, the J gene TRBJ2-6, with 8 bases fitting TRBD1. Unmatched junction bases numbered 10, after V lost 5 bases and J lost 4 bases. This CDR3 is 17 amino acids long. The V gene's germline CDR1 is LNHDA and CDR2 SQIVND (reference sequence). DNA of the CDR3: TGTGCCAGTAGTTTCCGGACAGGGCCCACCGGGGCCAACGTCCTGACTTTC. Translation: CASSFRTGPTGANVLTF.